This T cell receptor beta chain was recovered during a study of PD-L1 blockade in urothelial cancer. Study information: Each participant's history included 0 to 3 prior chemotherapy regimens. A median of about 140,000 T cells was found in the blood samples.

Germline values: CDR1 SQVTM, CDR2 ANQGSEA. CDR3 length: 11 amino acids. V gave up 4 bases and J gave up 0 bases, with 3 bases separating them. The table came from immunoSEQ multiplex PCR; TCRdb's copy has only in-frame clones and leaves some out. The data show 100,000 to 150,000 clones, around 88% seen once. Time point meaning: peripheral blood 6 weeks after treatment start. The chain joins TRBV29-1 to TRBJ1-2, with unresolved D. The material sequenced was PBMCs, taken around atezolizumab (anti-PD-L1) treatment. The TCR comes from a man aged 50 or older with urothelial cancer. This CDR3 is CSVAANYGYTF. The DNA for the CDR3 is TGCAGCGTTGCCGCTAACTATGGCTACACCTTC. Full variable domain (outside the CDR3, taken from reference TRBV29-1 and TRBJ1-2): SAVISQKPSRDICQRGTSLTIQCQVDSQVTMMFWYRQQPGQSLTLIATANQGSEATYESGFVIDKFPISRPNLTFSTLTVSNMSPEDSSIYLCSVAANYGYTFGSGTRLTVV.